A selection of T cell receptor beta chains follows, all from one sample in a study of breast tumors, draining lymph nodes, adjacent tissues. TCRdb processed the multiplex PCR reads anew with MiXCR; each CDR3 protein has one entry. The table has about 300,000 distinct CDR3 sequences, more than 30% seen once. The material sequenced was axillary lymph node tissue. All receptors derive from a female donor with breast cancer. Some clones in this sample may be carry-over from other donors' samples. CDR3s leave out the opening cysteine and the closing phenylalanine or tryptophan. The D gene is left open where the match is weak.

>TRBV29-1|TRBD1|TRBJ2-1
SVRDRYNEQF
>TRBV7-2|-|TRBJ2-1
ASSLGPLYNEQF
>TRBV25-1|TRBD2|TRBJ2-7
ARDMFLAGGNYEQY
>TRBV11-2|-|TRBJ2-5
ASSLVVMETQY
>TRBV6-9|-|TRBJ2-5
ARTQRPETQY
>TRBV4-1|TRBD2|TRBJ2-1
ASSRGLAGQTGEQF
>TRBV20-1|-|TRBJ2-4
SAPDYRGGNIQY
>TRBV11-3|-|TRBJ1-1
ASSRGSGEAF
>TRBV19|TRBD2|TRBJ2-3
ASTHFSTAGGETDTQY
>TRBV7-9|-|TRBJ2-7
ASSLNTLNGQY
>TRBV25-1|-|TRBJ1-2
ASSEPGDGYT
>TRBV9|-|TRBJ1-1
ASSVQGNSEAF
>TRBV30|-|TRBJ2-7
AWSPLRRGSEQY
>TRBV20-1|TRBD2|TRBJ2-1
SARELAGVRNNEQF
>TRBV5-8|-|TRBJ2-6
ASSQQGPGANVLT
>TRBV5-1|-|TRBJ2-7
ASSLASDFYEQY
>TRBV15|-|TRBJ1-2
VASSGTSYGYT
>TRBV28|-|TRBJ1-5
ASSLNDLPFQPQH
>TRBV5-1|TRBD1|TRBJ2-2
ASSRQGVNTGELF
>TRBV5-6|-|TRBJ1-2
ASSSGQLYGYT